This T cell receptor beta chain was profiled in a study of shared T cell receptors in the human thymus. With V trimmed by 8 bases and J by 0 bases, 14 bases remained unmatched. The CDR3 consists of 18 residues. Germline V gene sequence: CDR1 MNHEY, CDR2 SMNVEV (reference sequence). Profiled with immunoSEQ multiplex PCR; TCRdb holds only in-frame clones, not every one. The table lists approximately 580,000 clones, approximately 80% of them singletons. Another study also made use of these data, one on human thymus T cells. This second study says: In corrective heart surgery, resections were taken, and these provided the thymus tissue. As related research reported, thymic repertoires overlapped highly among unrelated individuals.

The chain joins TRBV27 to TRBJ1-5, with 9 nucleotides matching TRBD1. Material: thymocytes. The TCR comes from a boy younger than two with a congenital heart defect. CDR3 DNA sequence: TGTGCCAGCCGTACTACCGGGACAGGGTCTCATAGCAATCAGCCCCAGCATTTT. It specifies CASRTTGTGSHSNQPQHF.